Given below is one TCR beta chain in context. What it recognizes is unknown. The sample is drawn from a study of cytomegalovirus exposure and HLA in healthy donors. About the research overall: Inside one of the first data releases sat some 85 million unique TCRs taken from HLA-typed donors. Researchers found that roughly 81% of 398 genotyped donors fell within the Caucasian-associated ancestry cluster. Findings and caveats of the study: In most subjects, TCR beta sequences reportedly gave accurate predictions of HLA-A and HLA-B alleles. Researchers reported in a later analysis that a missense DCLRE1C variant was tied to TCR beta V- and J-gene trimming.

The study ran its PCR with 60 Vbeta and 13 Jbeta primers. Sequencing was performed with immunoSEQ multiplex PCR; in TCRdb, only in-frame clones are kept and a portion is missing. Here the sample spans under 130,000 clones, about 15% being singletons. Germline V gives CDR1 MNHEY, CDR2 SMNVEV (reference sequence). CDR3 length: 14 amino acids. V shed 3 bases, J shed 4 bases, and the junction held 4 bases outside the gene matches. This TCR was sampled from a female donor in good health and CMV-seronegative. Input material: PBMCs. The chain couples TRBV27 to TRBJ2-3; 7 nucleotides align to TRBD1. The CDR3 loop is CASSFIGGADTQYF. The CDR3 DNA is TGTGCCAGCAGTTTTATAGGGGGCGCAGATACGCAGTATTTT.